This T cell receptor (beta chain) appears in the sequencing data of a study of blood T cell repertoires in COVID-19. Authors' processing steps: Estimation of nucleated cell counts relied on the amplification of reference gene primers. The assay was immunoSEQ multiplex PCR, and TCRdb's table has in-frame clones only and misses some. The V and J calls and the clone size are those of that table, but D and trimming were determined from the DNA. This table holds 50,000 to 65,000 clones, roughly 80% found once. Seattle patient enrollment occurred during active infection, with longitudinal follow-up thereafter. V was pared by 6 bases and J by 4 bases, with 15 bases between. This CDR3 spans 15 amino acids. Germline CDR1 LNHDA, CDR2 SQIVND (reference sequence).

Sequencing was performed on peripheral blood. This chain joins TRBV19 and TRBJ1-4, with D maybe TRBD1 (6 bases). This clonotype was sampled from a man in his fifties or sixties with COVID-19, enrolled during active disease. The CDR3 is CASSDRTAINEKLFF. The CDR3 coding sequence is TGTGCCAGTAGCGATAGGACAGCGATTAATGAAAAACTGTTTTTT.